The 23 T cell receptor beta chains in this list originate from one sample, sequenced in a study of T cells in Graves' hyperthyroidism and ophthalmopathy. RNA transcripts provided the source from which TCR beta CDR3 regions were amplified. The HTBI primer set drove a first-round RT-PCR of the TCR CDR3. Using its own MiXCR run on the multiplex PCR reads, TCRdb lists one record per CDR3 protein. The table lists under 300,000 distinct CDR3 sequences, less than 30% of them singletons. Sequencing was carried out using blood. These receptors came from a man in his forties with Graves' hyperthyroidism that later progressed to Graves' ophthalmopathy.

This clonotype was counted at least ten times. The CDR3 loop is CASSPPELHTEAFF. CDR3 sequence (DNA): TGTGCCAGCAGCCCGCCGGAACTTCACACTGAAGCTTTCTTT. The chain carries TRBV7-9 and TRBJ1-1; D unclear. Germline V gene sequence: CDR1 SEHNR, CDR2 FQNEAQ (reference sequence). V was clipped by 5 bases and J by 3 bases, with 13 bases between them. The CDR3 runs 14 residues.

There are many counts of this clonotype. The chain has TRBV2 and TRBJ1-2; 7 bases align to TRBD1. Germline values: CDR1 SNHLY, CDR2 FYNNEI. The J segment lost 4 bases and the V segment lost 2 bases, leaving 4 bases of the junction unmatched. CDR3 size: 14 residues. CDR3 residues: CASSEFRDSYGYTF. The CDR3 nucleotides are TGTGCCAGCAGTGAATTCCGGGACAGCTATGGCTACACCTTC.

The rearrangement links TRBV6-5 to TRBJ1-5, with a possible D match to TRBD1 (6 bases). The CDR3 extends over 15 amino acids. V was pared by 3 bases and J by 4 bases, with 13 bases between. Germline V lookup: CDR1 MNHEY, CDR2 SVGAGI. In DNA, the CDR3 is TGTGCCAGCAGTTATAGCGGGACACATAATCAGCCCCAGCATTTT. This gives the protein CASSYSGTHNQPQHF.

This clonotype was seen repeatedly, ten times or more. The chain couples TRBV6-1 to TRBJ1-5, with 9 bases matching TRBD1. The CDR3 has 14 amino acids. CDR1 MNHNS and CDR2 SASEGT come from the germline V gene. V shed 6 bases and J 4 bases; nucleotides not matched to a gene: 4. CDR3: CASSGQGINQPQHF. The CDR3 bases are TGTGCCAGCAGCGGACAGGGGATAAATCAGCCCCAGCATTTT.

This clonotype was counted at least ten times. The genes are TRBV20-1 and TRBJ1-5; D is unresolved. CDR3 size: 14 residues. Germline V gene data show CDR1 as DFQATT and CDR2 as SNEGSKA (reference sequence). V shed 3 bases and J shed 6 bases, with 15 bases lying between them. The CDR3 nucleotides are TGCAGTGCTAGTAGCCAGTCGCTAACTCAGCCCCAGCATTTT. It codes for CSASSQSLTQPQHF.

The rearrangement links TRBV28 to TRBJ2-7; 10 bases fit TRBD2. Unmatched junction bases numbered 11, after V lost 2 bases and J lost 7 bases. Germline loops: CDR1 MDHEN, CDR2 SYDVKM. This CDR3 region has 16 residues. This CDR3 reads CASSLASSGSPWEQYF. The CDR3 coding sequence is TGTGCCAGCAGTTTAGCGTCTAGCGGGAGTCCCTGGGAGCAGTACTTC.

V is TRBV28 and J is TRBJ2-4; 14 bases fit TRBD2. Germline trimming cut 4 bases from V and 9 bases from J; bases unmatched to any gene: 11. The length of the CDR3 is 17 residues. Germline CDR1 is MDHEN and CDR2 is SYDVKM. The DNA for the CDR3 is TGTGCCAGCAGTTCCTCGGGACTAGCGGGAGCGGTTGGCATTCAGTACTTC. Its translation: CASSSSGLAGAVGIQYF.

This clonotype has at least ten counts. This chain uses TRBV9 with TRBJ1-1; D possibly corresponds to TRBD1 (5 bases). The CDR3 totals 15 residues. Germline V lookup: CDR1 SGDLS, CDR2 YYNGEE. The ends were cut back, 3 bases at V and 0 bases at J, with 12 bases in the middle. The CDR3 protein is CASSASGGMNTEAFF. CDR3 DNA: TGTGCCAGCAGCGCAAGTGGGGGGATGAACACTGAAGCTTTCTTT.

This clonotype was picked up many times. The chain carries TRBV6-5 and TRBJ2-5; D is perhaps TRBD1 (6 bases). The V end was cut by 5 bases, the J end by 6 bases, with 13 bases between. The CDR3 has 13 amino acids. CDR1 and CDR2 (germline): MNHEY, SVGAGI. CDR3 sequence reads: CASSTQGSKTQYF. DNA for the CDR3: TGTGCCAGCAGTACACAGGGAAGTAAGACCCAGTACTTC.

Many counts were recorded for this clonotype. The chain has TRBV4-1 and TRBJ2-7; D is unclear. Germline V CDR1 and CDR2: MGHRA, YSYEKL. Trimming removed 1 base from V and 3 bases from J, with 7 bases in between. The CDR3 is 13 amino acids. In nucleotides, the CDR3 is TGCGCCAGCAGCCAAGTGGCAAACTACGAGCAGTACTTC. Translating gives CASSQVANYEQYF.

This clonotype was seen repeatedly, ten times or more. CDR3 sequence (DNA): TGTGCCAGCAGCCAAGATAGCGGCAGACACTATGGCTACACCTTC. Translating it yields CASSQDSGRHYGYTF. This chain uses TRBV14 with TRBJ1-2; D remains unclear. CDR3 length: 15 amino acids. V dropped 0 bases and J dropped 3 bases, with 11 bases sitting between them. Germline-derived CDR1 and CDR2 are SGHDN and FVKESK.

This clonotype was seen ten or more times. The chain combines TRBV11-2 with TRBJ2-7; possibly TRBD1 or TRBD2 for D (5 bases each). V lost 1 base, J lost 6 bases, and 13 bases lay in between. Germline CDR1 and CDR2: SGHAT and FQNNGV. This CDR3 is built from 14 residues. CDR3 amino acids: CASSLAGRGTEQYF. The DNA for the CDR3 is TGTGCCAGCAGCTTAGCGGGACGGGGAACCGAGCAGTACTTC.

This clonotype was recorded many times. The genes are TRBV6-1 and TRBJ1-5, with TRBD1 identical over 7 bases. The CDR3 is 14 residues long. Per the germline V gene, CDR1 is MNHNS and CDR2 is SASEGT. V gave up 6 bases and J gave up 6 bases; unmatched junction bases: 8. The CDR3 loop is CASRQGELGQPQHF. The CDR3 bases are TGTGCCAGCAGGCAGGGGGAGTTGGGTCAGCCCCAGCATTTT.

This clonotype is a singleton in its sample. The chain links TRBV6-4 to TRBJ1-5; TRBD1 is a possible D gene (5 bases). Germline V gene sequence: CDR1 MRHNA, CDR2 SNTAGT. Between the trimmed V and J ends, which lost 10 bases and 6 bases, there was a span of 16 bases. CDR3 length: 13 residues. The CDR3 sequence is CANYSGLGQPQHF. In nucleotides, the CDR3 is TGTGCCAACTACTCAGGGCTCGGTCAGCCCCAGCATTTT.

Points on this clonotype: A read error is possible here, since a much larger clone lies one base away. The chain couples TRBV11-2 to TRBJ2-5; possibly TRBD1 for D (7 bases). The CDR3 loop spans 18 amino acids. V lost 6 bases and J 1 base, leaving 24 bases between the germline ends. CDR1 and CDR2 (germline): SGHAT, FQNNGV. This chain's CDR3 is CASRAGGGWGAVQETQYF. CDR3 bases: TGTGCCAGCAGGGCAGGGGGAGGCTGGGGGGCTGTCCAAGAGACCCAGTACTTC. Full variable domain (remainder filled in from reference TRBV11-2 and TRBJ2-5): EAGVAQSPRYKIIEKRQSVAFWCNPISGHATLYWYQQILGQGPKLLIQFQNNGVVDDSQLPKDRFSAERLKGVDSTLKIQPAKLEDSAVYLCASRAGGGWGAVQETQYFGPGTRLLVL.

This clonotype has a count of ten or more. The V gene is TRBV19, the J gene TRBJ2-5, with TRBD2 matching over 7 bases. From germline, CDR1 is LNHDA and CDR2 SQIVND (reference sequence). This CDR3 comprises 17 residues. The V gene end was trimmed by 1 base and the J gene end by 5 bases; junction bases not matched to a gene: 13. CDR3 in DNA: TGTGCCAGTAGTATAGCTGTGGGACCTCCCGGGGGGGAGACCCAGTACTTC. Translated, it gives CASSIAVGPPGGETQYF.

This clonotype was counted at least ten times. The rearrangement joins TRBV7-6 to TRBJ1-1, with unresolved D. The CDR3 has 14 amino acids. In germline, CDR1 is SGHVS, CDR2 FNYEAQ. V was cut by 1 base and J by 3 bases, with 9 bases left in between. This chain's CDR3 is CASSLVARHTEAFF. The CDR3 DNA is TGTGCCAGCAGCTTAGTCGCTAGACACACTGAAGCTTTCTTT.

This clonotype was picked up many times. V and J are TRBV19 and TRBJ2-5; 12 bases fit TRBD2. Trimming at V came to 9 bases and at J to 4 bases, leaving 6 bases not matched to a gene. The CDR3 is made up of 14 amino acids. Germline CDR1 is LNHDA and CDR2 is SQIVND (reference sequence). The CDR3 region has the DNA TGTGCCAGCCGACTAGCGGGAGCCGGAGAGACCCAGTACTTC. Encoded protein: CASRLAGAGETQYF.

The chain recombines TRBV28 with TRBJ2-7, with D perhaps TRBD2 (6 bases). CDR1 MDHEN and CDR2 SYDVKM come from the germline V gene. With 6 bases removed from V and 2 bases from J, the gap between germline ends came to 17 bases. This CDR3 is 15 amino acids long. The CDR3 sequence: CASSHDRDSTYEQYF. CDR3 nucleotide sequence: TGTGCCAGCAGCCACGACCGGGACTCCACCTACGAGCAGTACTTC. Full variable domain (rest looked up from reference TRBV28 and TRBJ2-7): DVKVTQSSRYLVKRTGEKVFLECVQDMDHENMFWYRQDPGLGLRLIYFSYDVKMKEKGDIPEGYSVSREKKERFSLILESASTNQTSMYLCASSHDRDSTYEQYFGPGTRLTVT.

J is TRBJ2-7 and V is TRBV11-2; TRBD2 agrees at 7 bases. This CDR3 comprises 16 residues. J was trimmed by 3 bases and V by 2 bases; bases with no gene match: 10. Looked up from germline, CDR1 is SGHAT and CDR2 is FQNNGV. In DNA, the CDR3 is TGTGCCAGCAGCTTATTCCCTTGGGGAGGGAGCTACGAGCAGTACTTC. Encoded protein: CASSLFPWGGSYEQYF.

This clonotype was observed many times. The J gene is TRBJ2-7, the V gene TRBV6-5; D remains ambiguous. Germline V CDR1 and CDR2: MNHEY, SVGAGI. The CDR3 extends over 12 amino acids. V was cut by 2 bases and J by 7 bases, with 9 bases left in between. CDR3 DNA sequence: TGTGCCAGCAGTTACAGGGAAAGTGAGCAGTACTTC. It is translated as CASSYRESEQYF.

The V and J genes are TRBV12-3 or TRBV12-4 and TRBJ2-7; no clear D. The length of the CDR3 is 12 residues. The V gene lost 5 bases and the J gene lost 6 bases, with 11 bases spanning the gap. CDR3 protein: CASSRSSGEQYF. Here the CDR3 DNA reads TGTGCCAGCAGTCGGTCCTCGGGCGAGCAGTACTTC.

This clonotype has a count of ten or more. J is TRBJ2-2 and V is TRBV12-3 or TRBV12-4; D call uncertain. The V and J ends lost 4 bases and 3 bases respectively, with 0 bases between them. The CDR3 extends over 11 amino acids. This chain's CDR3 is CASSYTGELFF. In nucleotides, the CDR3 is TGTGCCAGCAGTTACACCGGGGAGCTGTTTTTT.